These 10 T cell receptor beta chains were all obtained from the same sample, sequenced in a study of blood T cell repertoires in COVID-19 (TCRdb year 2020). To prepare the library, the immunoSEQ multiplex PCR assay was applied. TCRdb mirrors the immuneACCESS table, restricted to in-frame sequences. Some clones are absent from its copies; in checked studies, under half trace to an unresolved V gene, and the reason for the others is unknown. The sample has approximately 110,000 clones on record, around 66% of them singletons. About 6% of the sample is in the top ten clones. Sequencing was carried out using peripheral blood. These receptors were taken from a man at least 80 years old with acute or convalescent COVID-19.

CDR3 protein: CASSKLRRDRANPSSYEQYF. CDR3 bases: TGTGCCAGCAGCAAACTTAGGCGGGACAGGGCGAATCCGAGCTCCTACGAGCAGTACTTC. The chain links TRBV21-1 to TRBJ2-7; the DNA was not used to check the table's D call, TRBD1. TRBV21-1 constitutes a pseudogene. The CDR3 is made up of 20 amino acids.

CDR3 amino acids: CASSLVGVSDNEQFF. CDR3 DNA sequence: TGTGCCAGCAGCTTAGTGGGAGTTTCGGACAATGAGCAGTTCTTC. This chain joins TRBV7-9 and TRBJ2-1, with a possible D match to TRBD2 (5 bases). Between the trimmed V and J ends, which lost 1 base and 5 bases, there was a span of 12 bases. Germline CDR1 reads SEHNR; CDR2 reads FQNEAQ (reference sequence). The CDR3 consists of 15 residues.

This clone appeared a few times. The chain joins TRBV6-6 to TRBJ1-2; 8 bases fit TRBD1. Trimming removed 7 bases from V and 4 bases from J; junction bases left unmatched: 8. The CDR3 runs to 14 residues. The germline V gene has CDR1 MNHNY and CDR2 SVGAGI (reference sequence). In DNA form, the CDR3 reads TGTGCCAGCACCGGGACAGGACTCCTCTATGGCTACACCTTC. Translating it yields CASTGTGLLYGYTF.

J is TRBJ2-4 and V is TRBV4-3, with 8 nucleotides matching TRBD1. Germline V gene sequence: CDR1 LGHNA, CDR2 YSLEER. The V gene end was trimmed by 0 bases and the J gene end by 10 bases; junction bases not matched to a gene: 8. The CDR3 spans 15 residues. CDR3 DNA sequence: TGCGCCAGCAGCCAAGACACAAGGACAGGGAAAATTCAGTACTTC. Its translation is CASSQDTRTGKIQYF.

V is TRBV19 and J is TRBJ1-5; 8 bases align to TRBD1. This CDR3 spans 13 amino acids. The junction had 4 bases not matched to a gene; V was cut back by 4 bases and J by 8 bases. Looked up from germline, CDR1 is LNHDA and CDR2 is SQIVND (reference sequence). The CDR3 bases are TGTGCCAGTAGTACTAACAGGGGGGAGCCCCAGCATTTT. Amino acid sequence: CASSTNRGEPQHF.

CDR3: CASRRAGGGTDTQYF. The CDR3 DNA sequence: TGTGCCAGTCGCCGAGCGGGGGGGGGTACAGATACGCAGTATTTT. The chain is built from TRBV19 and TRBJ2-3, with 10 bases that match TRBD2. Germline loops: CDR1 LNHDA, CDR2 SQIVND (reference sequence). The CDR3 length is 15 residues. The trim removed 8 bases at V and 3 bases at J, leaving 8 bases unmatched.

This clone was counted a few times. The V gene is TRBV6-5, the J gene TRBJ2-7, with 8 bases identical to TRBD2. Per the germline V gene, CDR1 is MNHEY and CDR2 is SVGAGI. The trim removed 6 bases at V and 4 bases at J, leaving 11 bases unmatched. This CDR3 region has 15 residues. For the CDR3, the DNA is TGTGCCAGCAGATCAACAAGCGGGAGTCCGTACGAGCAGTACTTC. Translating it yields CASRSTSGSPYEQYF.

This chain uses TRBV7-2 with TRBJ1-6; 11 positions agree with TRBD1. The CDR3 has 16 amino acids. The V segment lost 4 bases and the J segment 5 bases; nucleotides outside the gene matches: 4. Germline assignment: CDR1 SGHTA and CDR2 FQGNSA. The CDR3 sequence is CASSWRDRGDNSPLHF. In DNA form, the CDR3 reads TGTGCCAGCAGCTGGCGGGACAGGGGGGATAATTCACCCCTCCACTTT.

This chain joins TRBV3-1 (or the pseudogene TRBV3-2) and TRBJ1-6; D is unresolved. Germline V gene lookup returns CDR1 LGHDT and CDR2 YNNKEL (reference sequence). The CDR3 is 15 amino acids. Trimming cost V 0 bases and J 10 bases, with 13 bases left between them. This CDR3 is CASSQDFLRRSPLHF. In DNA, the CDR3 is TGTGCCAGCAGCCAAGATTTTTTAAGGAGATCACCCCTCCACTTT.

CDR3 in DNA: TGCGCCAGTTCCGGGACTAGCGGGCTGTCTTGGGGGGAGCTGTTTTTT. This encodes CASSGTSGLSWGELFF. V and J are TRBV5-1 and TRBJ2-2; 12 nucleotides line up with TRBD2. The CDR3 totals 16 residues. Germline-derived CDR1 and CDR2 are SGHRS and YFSETQ. After removal of 8 bases from V and 8 bases from J, the junction contained 13 bases not matched to a gene.